What follows is one T cell receptor (beta chain) and its context. The antigen is undetermined. The PCR template was genomic DNA. Multiplex PCR with 30 forward and 13 reverse primers amplified the TCR beta CDR3. Each CDR3 protein is one row after TCRdb ran MiXCR on the multiplex PCR reads. Among about 250,000 distinct CDR3 sequences listed, around 50% were seen once. This specimen comes from a study of type 1 and type 2 diabetes patients. Findings of the study overall: Groups were not age- or gender-matched, which may bias interpretation.

Other autoimmune diseases and infections within the past four weeks excluded donors. Ten milliliters of peripheral blood were collected from each participant. Sequencing was performed on peripheral blood mononuclear cells (PBMCs). The sequence was collected from a man in his late teens or twenties with type 2 diabetes.

CDR3 in DNA: TGTGCCAGCAGTGATTCTACTTATTCACCCCTCCACTTT. It is translated as CASSDSTYSPLHF. This rearrangement joins TRBV6-4 to TRBJ1-6; D gene unclear. The ends were cut back, 3 bases at V and 8 bases at J, with 8 bases in the middle. The CDR3 length is 13 residues. Germline CDR1 and CDR2: MRHNA and SNTAGT.